The present TCR beta chain was sequenced within a study of STAT5B mutations in CD4+ large granular lymphocyte leukemia. Germline V lookup: CDR1 SGDLS, CDR2 YYNGEE. The CDR3 has 17 amino acids. Trimming shortened V by 3 bases and J by 7 bases, and 20 bases separated the two germline ends. Study-wide results and limits: No patients shared main leukemic clonotypes, though 20% to 25% appeared at low frequency elsewhere.

TCRdb's copy holds only in-frame clones and misses some; the assay was immunoSEQ multiplex PCR. The repertoire includes almost 30,000 clones, roughly 84% of them detected once, and approximately 6.2% sits in the top ten. In its sample, this clone was seen once. The antigen is not known. Healthy controls were blood donor buffy coats. The sequence came from a human donor in good health. Sequencing used CD4+ T cells from blood buffy coats. This chain connects TRBV9 to TRBJ1-6, with D unresolved. The CDR3 sequence: CASSEPPGRDRNSPLHF. The DNA of the CDR3 is TGTGCCAGCAGCGAGCCCCCTGGGAGGGATCGGAATTCACCCCTCCACTTT.